The 21 T cell receptor beta chains in this list originate from one sample, sequenced in a study of OX40 agonist ivuxolimab in advanced cancers. Only in-frame clones appear in the TCRdb table, and some are missing; sequencing was by immunoSEQ multiplex PCR. The sample lists 85,000 to 100,000 clones; approximately 85% were seen once. The specimen was CD4+ or CD8+ T cells sorted from blood, collected in a trial of the OX40 agonist ivuxolimab. The receptors here all came from an adult with an advanced solid tumor such as melanoma, head and neck, liver or kidney cancer.

This chain uses TRBV28 with TRBJ1-2, with 7 bases aligning to TRBD1. The germline gives CDR1 MDHEN, CDR2 SYDVKM. This CDR3 comprises 16 residues. Trimming at V came to 5 bases and at J to 4 bases, leaving 13 bases not matched to a gene. Written as DNA, the CDR3 is TGTGCCAGCAGTCTAATCTCCGGGACAGCCACCTATGGCTACACCTTC. Its translation is CASSLISGTATYGYTF.

This clone was seen only once. The J gene is TRBJ2-5, the V gene TRBV13, with 7 nucleotides matching TRBD1. CDR3 size: 14 residues. V was clipped by 3 bases and J by 4 bases; unmatched bases: 5. Per the germline V gene, CDR1 is PRHDT and CDR2 is FYEKMQ (reference sequence). The CDR3 loop is CASSFTGVGETQYF. The DNA of the CDR3 is TGTGCCAGCAGCTTCACAGGGGTTGGAGAGACCCAGTACTTC.

The chain employs TRBV23-1 and TRBJ2-1; the D gene is possibly TRBD1 (6 bases). TRBV23-1 qualifies as an ORF whose function is uncertain. The CDR3 is 14 residues long. V shed 5 bases and J shed 1 base, with 9 bases lying between them. Here the CDR3 reads CASSTGQSYNEQFF. CDR3 sequence (DNA): TGCGCCAGCAGTACAGGGCAGTCCTACAATGAGCAGTTCTTC.

V and J are TRBV6-5 and TRBJ1-5; TRBD1 aligns across 9 bases. CDR1 MNHEY and CDR2 SVGAGI come from the germline V gene. V was pared by 5 bases and J by 6 bases, with 8 bases of the junction left unmatched. The CDR3 spans 15 residues. The CDR3 sequence is CASSLTGDRAQPQHF. CDR3 bases: TGTGCCAGCAGTCTTACCGGGGACAGGGCTCAGCCCCAGCATTTT.

In this sample, this clone turned up a few times. As DNA, the CDR3 is TGTGCCAGCAGCCTAGGGAGGCTGTGGACTGAAGCTTTCTTT. Encoded protein: CASSLGRLWTEAFF. The V gene is TRBV7-2, the J gene TRBJ1-1; D is uncertain. CDR1 and CDR2 (germline): SGHTA, FQGNSA. The CDR3 has 14 residues. V shed 5 bases and J shed 5 bases, with 15 bases lying between them. Based on the CDR3 plus reference TRBV7-2 and TRBJ1-1, the full variable domain is GAGVSQSPSNKVTEKGKDVELRCDPISGHTALYWYRQSLGQGLEFLIYFQGNSAPDKSGLPSDRFSAERTGGSVSTLTIQRTQQEDSAVYLCASSLGRLWTEAFFGQGTRLTVV.

The chain links TRBV5-1 to TRBJ2-5; D may be TRBD1 (5 bases). V shed 0 bases and J shed 4 bases, with 13 bases lying between them. The germline V gene encodes CDR1 SGHRS and CDR2 YFSETQ. This CDR3 has 15 residues. This chain's CDR3 is CASSLAGSQGETQYF. The CDR3 DNA reads as TGCGCCAGCAGCTTGGCCGGCAGCCAGGGAGAGACCCAGTACTTC.

This clone was seen once. The chain combines TRBV7-9 with TRBJ2-5; the D gene is possibly TRBD1 (5 bases). Trimming shortened V by 4 bases and J by 4 bases, and 13 bases separated the two germline ends. Germline V lookup: CDR1 SEHNR, CDR2 FQNEAQ (reference sequence). CDR3 size: 14 residues. This chain's CDR3 is CASSSGSGRETQYF. DNA of the CDR3: TGTGCCAGCAGCTCAGGGTCTGGCCGAGAGACCCAGTACTTC.

The genes are TRBV28 and TRBJ1-2, with D possibly matching TRBD1 (6 bases). CDR3 length: 14 amino acids. V was shortened by 8 bases and J by 3 bases, with 16 bases between the two germline ends. The germline gives CDR1 MDHEN, CDR2 SYDVKM. As DNA, the CDR3 is TGTGCCAGCGGGGGGCAGGGTCCTTACTATGGCTACACCTTC. Its protein product is CASGGQGPYYGYTF.

The chain carries TRBV5-4 and TRBJ1-1; the match to TRBD1 covers 8 bases. CDR3 length: 14 residues. V shed 4 bases, J shed 0 bases, and the junction held 2 bases outside the gene matches. Germline V CDR1 and CDR2: SGHNT, YYREEE (reference sequence). The CDR3 protein is CASSVGQVNTEAFF. The CDR3 DNA follows: TGTGCCAGCAGCGTGGGACAGGTGAACACTGAAGCTTTCTTT.

This chain's CDR3 is CASSLQETSYEQYF. The CDR3 DNA follows: TGTGCCAGCAGCTTACAGGAGACCTCCTACGAGCAGTACTTC. The V call is TRBV11-3, the J call TRBJ2-7; D call uncertain. Trimming cost V 2 bases and J 0 bases, with 8 bases left between them. Germline CDR1 is SGHNT and CDR2 is YENEEA. The CDR3 length is 14 residues.

The chain couples TRBV6-6 to TRBJ2-3; perhaps TRBD1 as D (5 bases). The V end was cut by 2 bases, the J end by 5 bases, with 8 bases between. This CDR3 spans 13 amino acids. CDR1 MNHNY and CDR2 SVGAGI come from the germline V gene (reference sequence). The CDR3 here is CASSYGAEDTQYF. The CDR3 DNA is TGTGCCAGCAGTTACGGGGCAGAAGATACGCAGTATTTT.

The chain links TRBV6-1 to TRBJ2-5, with D hard to call. CDR3 length equals 13 residues. Looked up from germline, CDR1 is MNHNS and CDR2 is SASEGT. The V end lost 3 bases, the J end lost 5 bases, and 10 bases lay between the germline ends. Here the CDR3 reads CASSEQWQETQYF. DNA for the CDR3: TGTGCCAGCAGTGAGCAGTGGCAGGAGACCCAGTACTTC.

This clone was observed a single time. The chain combines TRBV19 with TRBJ1-2; 9 nucleotides align to TRBD1. The CDR3 contains 15 residues. Per germline, CDR1 LNHDA and CDR2 SQIVND (reference sequence). V gave up 3 bases and J gave up 5 bases; unmatched junction bases: 7. The CDR3 spells CASSIMGQGEYGYTF. In DNA form, the CDR3 reads TGTGCCAGTAGTATTATGGGACAGGGTGAGTATGGCTACACCTTC.

The V call is TRBV6-4, the J call TRBJ2-1, with 8 bases matching TRBD1. Germline assignment: CDR1 MRHNA and CDR2 SNTAGT. V lost 5 bases, J lost 7 bases, and 13 bases stayed unmatched. The CDR3 totals 16 residues. CDR3 nucleotide sequence: TGTGCCAGCAGTCCCCAACCGGACAGGGCAGGGAATGAGCAGTTCTTC. It yields the protein CASSPQPDRAGNEQFF.

The chain has TRBV11-2 and TRBJ2-5; D gene unclear. The V end was cut by 7 bases, the J end by 5 bases, with 14 bases between. This CDR3 has 13 residues. Germline V lookup: CDR1 SGHAT, CDR2 FQNNGV. The CDR3: CASTSTLGETQYF. The CDR3 nucleotides are TGTGCCAGCACCTCAACCTTGGGGGAGACCCAGTACTTC.

The CDR3 reads CASSLDGTGAFLDTF. The CDR3 nucleotides are TGCGCCAGCAGCTTGGATGGGACAGGGGCGTTTTTGGACACCTTC. The chain uses TRBV5-1 and TRBJ1-2; 10 bases are shared with TRBD1. Germline values: CDR1 SGHRS, CDR2 YFSETQ. V gave up 0 bases and J gave up 12 bases; unmatched junction bases: 11. The CDR3 runs to 15 residues.

The CDR3 bases are TGTGCCAGCAGCCTCCTGGGGGCGGGAGGTCCCAGAGGCACAGATACGCAGTATTTT. It specifies CASSLLGAGGPRGTDTQYF. V is TRBV11-1 and J is TRBJ2-3, with 8 bases lining up with TRBD2. The CDR3 is 19 amino acids. CDR1 is SGHAT and CDR2 is FQDESV in the germline V gene (reference sequence). The trim removed 5 bases at V and 1 base at J, leaving 17 bases unmatched.

This clone was seen a handful of times. The chain employs TRBV10-3 and TRBJ2-5; D ambiguous. The V and J ends lost 4 bases and 1 base respectively, with 13 bases between them. This CDR3 has 15 residues. Germline-derived CDR1 and CDR2 are ENHRY and SYGVKD. The CDR3 DNA follows: TGTGCCATCAGTGTAGGTAGCAGGACCCAAGAGACCCAGTACTTC. Protein: CAISVGSRTQETQYF.

The chain employs TRBV19 and TRBJ2-1; D not resolved. CDR3 length equals 12 residues. V was clipped by 4 bases and J by 6 bases, with 7 bases between them. The V gene's germline CDR1 is LNHDA and CDR2 SQIVND (reference sequence). The CDR3 loop is CASSTRGNEQFF. CDR3 DNA sequence: TGTGCCAGTAGTACCAGAGGCAATGAGCAGTTCTTC.

This chain connects TRBV2 to TRBJ2-4; a possible D gene is TRBD1 (7 bases). From germline, CDR1 is SNHLY and CDR2 FYNNEI. Trimming removed 8 bases from V and 6 bases from J, with 14 bases in between. The CDR3 has 13 amino acids. The CDR3 reads CASSGGLGNIQYF. Here the CDR3 DNA reads TGTGCCAGCTCAGGGGGGCTTGGAAACATTCAGTACTTC.

The rearrangement joins TRBV6-5 to TRBJ2-7; 9 bases map to TRBD1. CDR3 length equals 15 residues. The germline gives CDR1 MNHEY, CDR2 SVGAGI. The trim removed 2 bases at V and 4 bases at J, leaving 6 bases unmatched. The CDR3 is CASSYRDRDGYEQYF. The CDR3 coding sequence is TGTGCCAGCAGTTACCGGGACAGGGATGGGTACGAGCAGTACTTC.